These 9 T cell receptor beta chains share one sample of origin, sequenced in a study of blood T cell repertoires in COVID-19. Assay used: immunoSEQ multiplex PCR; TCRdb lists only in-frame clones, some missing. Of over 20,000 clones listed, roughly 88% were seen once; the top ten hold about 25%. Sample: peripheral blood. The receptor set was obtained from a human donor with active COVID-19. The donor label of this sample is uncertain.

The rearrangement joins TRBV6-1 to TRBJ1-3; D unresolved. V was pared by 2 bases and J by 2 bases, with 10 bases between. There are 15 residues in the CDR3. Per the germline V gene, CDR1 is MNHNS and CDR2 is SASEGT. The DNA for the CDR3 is TGTGCCAGCAGTGAAATGGGGAGAACTGGAAACACCATATATTTT. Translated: CASSEMGRTGNTIYF.

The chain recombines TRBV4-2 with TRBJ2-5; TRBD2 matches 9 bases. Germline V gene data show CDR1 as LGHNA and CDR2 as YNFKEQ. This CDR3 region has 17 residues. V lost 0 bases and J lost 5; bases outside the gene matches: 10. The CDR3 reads CASSQDPLAGSLETQYF. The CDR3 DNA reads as TGTGCCAGCAGCCAAGATCCCCTAGCGGGGTCCCTGGAGACCCAGTACTTC.

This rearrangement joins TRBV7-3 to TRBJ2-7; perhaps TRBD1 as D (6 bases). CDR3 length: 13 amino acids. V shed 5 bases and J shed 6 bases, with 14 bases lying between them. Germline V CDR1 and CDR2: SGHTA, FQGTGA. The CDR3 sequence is CASSVNAGVEQYF. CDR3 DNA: TGTGCCAGCAGCGTTAACGCAGGGGTCGAGCAGTACTTC.

The CDR3 DNA follows: TGTGCCAGCAGCTCCGGAGATTATCTTTCTTACGAGCAGTACTTC. It is translated as CASSSGDYLSYEQYF. The rearrangement links TRBV5-4 to TRBJ2-7, with D unclear. The CDR3 spans 15 residues. Trimming shortened V by 3 bases and J by 4 bases, and 17 bases separated the two germline ends. The germline V gene encodes CDR1 SGHNT and CDR2 YYREEE (reference sequence).

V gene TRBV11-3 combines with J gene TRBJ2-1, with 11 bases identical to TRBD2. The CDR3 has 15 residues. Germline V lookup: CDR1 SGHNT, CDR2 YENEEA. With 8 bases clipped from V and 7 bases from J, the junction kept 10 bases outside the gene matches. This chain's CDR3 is CASAARSSGGNEQFF. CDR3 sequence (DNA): TGTGCCAGCGCAGCTAGGTCTAGCGGGGGGAATGAGCAGTTCTTC.

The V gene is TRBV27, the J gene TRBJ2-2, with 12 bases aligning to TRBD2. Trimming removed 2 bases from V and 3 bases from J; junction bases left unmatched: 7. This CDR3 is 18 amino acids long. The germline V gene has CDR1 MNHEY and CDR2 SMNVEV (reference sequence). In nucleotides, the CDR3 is TGTGCCAGCAGTTTAGACTCTAGCGGGAGGGCGGACACCGGGGAGCTGTTTTTT. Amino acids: CASSLDSSGRADTGELFF.

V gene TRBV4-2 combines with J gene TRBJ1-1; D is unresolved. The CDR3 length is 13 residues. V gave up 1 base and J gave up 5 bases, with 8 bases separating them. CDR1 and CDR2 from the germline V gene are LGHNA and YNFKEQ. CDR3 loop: CASSQAGKTEAFF. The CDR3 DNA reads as TGTGCCAGCAGCCAAGCCGGGAAAACTGAAGCTTTCTTT.

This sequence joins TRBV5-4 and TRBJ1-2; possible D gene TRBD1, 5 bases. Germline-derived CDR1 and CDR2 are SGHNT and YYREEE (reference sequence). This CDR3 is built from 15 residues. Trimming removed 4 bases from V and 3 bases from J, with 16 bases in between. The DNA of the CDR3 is TGTGCCAGCAGCCTCGGGGGGGGTCCAGACTATGGCTACACCTTC. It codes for CASSLGGGPDYGYTF.

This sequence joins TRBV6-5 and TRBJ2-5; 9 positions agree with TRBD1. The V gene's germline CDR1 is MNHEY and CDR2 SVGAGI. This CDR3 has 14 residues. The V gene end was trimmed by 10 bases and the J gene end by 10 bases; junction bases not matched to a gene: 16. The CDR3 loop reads CATSTGTGIGYQYF. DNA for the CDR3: TGTGCCACCTCAACCGGGACAGGGATAGGATACCAGTACTTC.